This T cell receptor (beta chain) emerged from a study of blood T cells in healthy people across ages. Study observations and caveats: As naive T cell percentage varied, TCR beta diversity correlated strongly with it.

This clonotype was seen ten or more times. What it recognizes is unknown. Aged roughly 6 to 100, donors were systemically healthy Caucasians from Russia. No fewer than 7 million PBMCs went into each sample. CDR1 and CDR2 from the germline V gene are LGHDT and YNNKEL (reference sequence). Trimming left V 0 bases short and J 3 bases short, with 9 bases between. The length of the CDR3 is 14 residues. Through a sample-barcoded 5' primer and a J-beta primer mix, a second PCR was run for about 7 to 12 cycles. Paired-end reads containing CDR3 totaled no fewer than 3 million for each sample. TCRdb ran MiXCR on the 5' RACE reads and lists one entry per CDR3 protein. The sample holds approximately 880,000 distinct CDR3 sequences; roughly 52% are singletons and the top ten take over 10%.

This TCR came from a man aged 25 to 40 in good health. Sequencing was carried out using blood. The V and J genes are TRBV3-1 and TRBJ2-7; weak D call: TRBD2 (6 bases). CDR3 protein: CASSQDAGSYEQYF. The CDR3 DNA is TGTGCCAGCAGCCAAGACGCGGGGAGCTACGAGCAGTACTTC.